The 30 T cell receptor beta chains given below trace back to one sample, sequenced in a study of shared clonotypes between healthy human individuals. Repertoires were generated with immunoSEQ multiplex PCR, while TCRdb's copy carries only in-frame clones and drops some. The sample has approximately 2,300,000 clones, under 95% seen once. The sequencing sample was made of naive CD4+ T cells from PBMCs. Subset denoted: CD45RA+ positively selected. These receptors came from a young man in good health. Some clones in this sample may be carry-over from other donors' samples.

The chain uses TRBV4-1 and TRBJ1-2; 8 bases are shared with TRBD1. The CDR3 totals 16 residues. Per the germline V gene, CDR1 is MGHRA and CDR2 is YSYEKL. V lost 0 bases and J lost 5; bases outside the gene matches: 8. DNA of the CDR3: TGCGCCAGCAGCCAAGATGCCCGTACAGGGGGATATGGCTACACCTTC. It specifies CASSQDARTGGYGYTF.

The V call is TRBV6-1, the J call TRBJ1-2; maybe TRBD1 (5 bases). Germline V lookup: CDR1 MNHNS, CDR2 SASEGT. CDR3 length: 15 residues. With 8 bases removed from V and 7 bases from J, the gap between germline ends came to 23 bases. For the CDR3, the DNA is TGTGCCAGCGGGTGGGGACTGGAGCTATGGAGTGGCTACACCTTC. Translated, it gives CASGWGLELWSGYTF.

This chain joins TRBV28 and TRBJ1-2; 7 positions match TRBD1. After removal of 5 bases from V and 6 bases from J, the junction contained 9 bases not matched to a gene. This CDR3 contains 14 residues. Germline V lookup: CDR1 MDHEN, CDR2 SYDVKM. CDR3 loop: CASSLGTVQDGYTF. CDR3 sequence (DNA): TGTGCCAGCAGTCTTGGGACAGTTCAGGATGGCTACACCTTC.

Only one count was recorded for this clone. The DNA of the CDR3 is TGTGCCAGCAGCTTTGGGTTAGGGCGCGATACGCAGTATTTT. It encodes CASSFGLGRDTQYF. The J gene is TRBJ2-3, the V gene TRBV5-4; D remains unclear. CDR3 length: 14 amino acids. The V gene's germline CDR1 is SGHNT and CDR2 YYREEE (reference sequence). V was clipped by 2 bases and J by 6 bases, with 13 bases between them.

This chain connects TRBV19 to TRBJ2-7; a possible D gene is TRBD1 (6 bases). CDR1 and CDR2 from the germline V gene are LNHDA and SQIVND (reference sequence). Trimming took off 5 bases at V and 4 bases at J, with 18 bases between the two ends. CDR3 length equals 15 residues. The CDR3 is CASSLTGASVYEQYF. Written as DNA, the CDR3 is TGTGCCAGTAGTTTGACAGGAGCCAGCGTGTACGAGCAGTACTTC.

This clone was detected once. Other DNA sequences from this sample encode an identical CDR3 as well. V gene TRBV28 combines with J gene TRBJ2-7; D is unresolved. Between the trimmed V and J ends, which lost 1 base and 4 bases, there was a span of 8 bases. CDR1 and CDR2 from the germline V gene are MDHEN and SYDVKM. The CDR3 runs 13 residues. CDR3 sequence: CASSLSGTYEQYF. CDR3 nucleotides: TGTGCCAGCAGTTTATCCGGAACTTACGAGCAGTACTTC. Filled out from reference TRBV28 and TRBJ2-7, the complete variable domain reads DVKVTQSSRYLVKRTGEKVFLECVQDMDHENMFWYRQDPGLGLRLIYFSYDVKMKEKGDIPEGYSVSREKKERFSLILESASTNQTSMYLCASSLSGTYEQYFGPGTRLTVT.

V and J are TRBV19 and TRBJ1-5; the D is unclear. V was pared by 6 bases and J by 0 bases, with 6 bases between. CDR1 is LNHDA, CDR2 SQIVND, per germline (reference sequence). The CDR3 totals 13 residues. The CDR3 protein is CASSPNSNQPQHF. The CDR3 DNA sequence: TGTGCCAGTAGCCCTAATAGCAATCAGCCCCAGCATTTT.

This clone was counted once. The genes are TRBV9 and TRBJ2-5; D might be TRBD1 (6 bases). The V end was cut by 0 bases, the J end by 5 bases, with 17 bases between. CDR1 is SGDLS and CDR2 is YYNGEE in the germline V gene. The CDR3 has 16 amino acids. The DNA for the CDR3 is TGTGCCAGCAGCGTAGATGTGGGGGCGGATGTCGAGACCCAGTACTTC. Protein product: CASSVDVGADVETQYF.

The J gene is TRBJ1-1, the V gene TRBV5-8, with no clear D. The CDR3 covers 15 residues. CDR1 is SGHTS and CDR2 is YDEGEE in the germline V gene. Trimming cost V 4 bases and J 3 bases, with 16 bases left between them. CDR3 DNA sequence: TGTGCCAGCAGCCTCCTCCGGGCGACGGACACTGAAGCTTTCTTT. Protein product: CASSLLRATDTEAFF.

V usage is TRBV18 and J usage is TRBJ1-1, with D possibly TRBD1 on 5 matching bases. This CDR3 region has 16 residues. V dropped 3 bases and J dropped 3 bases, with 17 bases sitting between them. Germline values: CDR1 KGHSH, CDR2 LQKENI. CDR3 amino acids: CASSPRRDGGDTEAFF. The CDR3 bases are TGTGCCAGCTCACCCAGGAGGGACGGGGGTGACACTGAAGCTTTCTTT.

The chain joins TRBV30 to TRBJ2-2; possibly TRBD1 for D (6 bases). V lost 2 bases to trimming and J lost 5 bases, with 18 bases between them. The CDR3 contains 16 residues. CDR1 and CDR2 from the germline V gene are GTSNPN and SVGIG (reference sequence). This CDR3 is CAWSPLGAAHTGELFF. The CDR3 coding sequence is TGTGCCTGGAGTCCACTGGGGGCGGCCCATACCGGGGAGCTGTTTTTT.

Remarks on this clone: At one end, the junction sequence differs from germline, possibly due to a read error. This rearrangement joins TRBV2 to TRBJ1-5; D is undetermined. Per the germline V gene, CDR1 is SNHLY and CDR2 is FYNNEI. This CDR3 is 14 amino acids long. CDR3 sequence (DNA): TGTGCCAGCAGTGAGAGCCTTAGGGATCAACCCCAGCATTTT. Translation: CASSESLRDQPQHF.

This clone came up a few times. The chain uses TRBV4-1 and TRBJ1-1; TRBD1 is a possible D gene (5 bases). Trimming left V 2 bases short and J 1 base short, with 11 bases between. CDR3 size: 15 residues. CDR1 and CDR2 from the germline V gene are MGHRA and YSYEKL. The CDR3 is CASSQPKTGNTEAFF. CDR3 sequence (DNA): TGCGCCAGCAGCCAACCAAAAACAGGGAACACTGAAGCTTTCTTT.

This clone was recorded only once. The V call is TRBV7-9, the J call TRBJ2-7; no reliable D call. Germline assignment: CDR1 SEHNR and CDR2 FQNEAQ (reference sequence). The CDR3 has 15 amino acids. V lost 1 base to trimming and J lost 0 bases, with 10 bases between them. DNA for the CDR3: TGTGCCAGCAGCTTAGAGGAAGAAGGCTCCTACGAGCAGTACTTC. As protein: CASSLEEEGSYEQYF.

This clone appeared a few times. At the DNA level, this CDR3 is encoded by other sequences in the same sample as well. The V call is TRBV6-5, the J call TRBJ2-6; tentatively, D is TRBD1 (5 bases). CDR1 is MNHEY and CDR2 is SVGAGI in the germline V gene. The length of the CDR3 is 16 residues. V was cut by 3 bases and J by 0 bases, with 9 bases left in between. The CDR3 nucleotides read TGTGCCAGCAGTTATTCCGACAGCTCTGGGGCCAACGTCCTGACTTTC. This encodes CASSYSDSSGANVLTF.

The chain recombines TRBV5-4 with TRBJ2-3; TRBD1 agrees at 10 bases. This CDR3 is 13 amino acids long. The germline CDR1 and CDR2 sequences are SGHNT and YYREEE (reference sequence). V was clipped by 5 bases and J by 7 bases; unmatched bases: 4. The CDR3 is CASRPGQGNTQYF. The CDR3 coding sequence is TGTGCCAGCAGACCGGGACAGGGGAATACGCAGTATTTT.

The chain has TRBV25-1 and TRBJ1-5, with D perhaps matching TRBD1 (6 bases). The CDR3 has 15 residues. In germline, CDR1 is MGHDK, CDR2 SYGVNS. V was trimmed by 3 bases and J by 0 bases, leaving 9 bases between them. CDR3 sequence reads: CASSDGQHSNQPQHF. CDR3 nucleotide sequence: TGTGCCAGCAGTGACGGACAGCATAGCAATCAGCCCCAGCATTTT.

CDR3 in DNA: TGTGCCAGCAGCACGGACCGGTCTGGGGCCAACGTCCTGACTTTC. The encoded protein is CASSTDRSGANVLTF. The chain uses TRBV2 and TRBJ2-6, with D unresolved. Germline V gives CDR1 SNHLY, CDR2 FYNNEI. Trimming cost V 6 bases and J 1 base, with 10 bases left between them. The CDR3 covers 15 residues. The full variable domain, with the rest looked up from reference TRBV2 and TRBJ2-6, is EPEVTQTPSHQVTQMGQEVILRCVPISNHLYFYWYRQILGQKVEFLVSFYNNEISEKSEIFDDQFSVERPDGSNFTLKIRSTKLEDSAMYFCASSTDRSGANVLTFGAGSRLTVL.

CDR3: CASSNLTSYEQYF. DNA of the CDR3: TGTGCCAGCTCAAACCTAACATCCTACGAGCAGTACTTC. The chain combines TRBV18 with TRBJ2-7; D unclear. In germline, CDR1 is KGHSH, CDR2 LQKENI. V was pared by 5 bases and J by 1 base, with 9 bases between. The CDR3 covers 13 residues.

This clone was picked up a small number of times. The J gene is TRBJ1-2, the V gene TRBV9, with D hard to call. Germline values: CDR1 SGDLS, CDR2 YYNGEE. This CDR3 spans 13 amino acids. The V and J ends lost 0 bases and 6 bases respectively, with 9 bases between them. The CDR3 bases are TGTGCCAGCAGCGTAGTGAGGCAGAATGGCTACACCTTC. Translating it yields CASSVVRQNGYTF.

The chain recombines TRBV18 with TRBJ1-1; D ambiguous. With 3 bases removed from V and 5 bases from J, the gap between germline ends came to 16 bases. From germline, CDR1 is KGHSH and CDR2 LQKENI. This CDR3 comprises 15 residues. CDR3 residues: CASSPNILIETEAFF. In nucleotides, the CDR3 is TGTGCCAGCTCACCGAACATCTTGATTGAAACTGAAGCTTTCTTT.

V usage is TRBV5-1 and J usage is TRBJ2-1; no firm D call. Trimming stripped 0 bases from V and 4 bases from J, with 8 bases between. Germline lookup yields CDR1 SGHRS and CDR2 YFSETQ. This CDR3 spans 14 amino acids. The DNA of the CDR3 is TGCGCCAGCAGCTTGGGGAGTAGGTACAATGAGCAGTTCTTC. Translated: CASSLGSRYNEQFF. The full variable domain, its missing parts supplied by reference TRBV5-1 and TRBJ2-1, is KAGVTQTPRYLIKTRGQQVTLSCSPISGHRSVSWYQQTPGQGLQFLFEYFSETQRNKGNFPGRFSGRQFSNSRSEMNVSTLELGDSALYLCASSLGSRYNEQFFGPGTRLTVL.

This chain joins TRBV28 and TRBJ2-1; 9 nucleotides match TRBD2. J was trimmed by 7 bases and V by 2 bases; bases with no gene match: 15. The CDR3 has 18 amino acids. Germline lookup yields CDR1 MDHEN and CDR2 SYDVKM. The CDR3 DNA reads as TGTGCCAGCAGTTTAAGTTGGGCGGGAGGGTTCGGGCCAAATGAGCAGTTCTTC. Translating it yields CASSLSWAGGFGPNEQFF.

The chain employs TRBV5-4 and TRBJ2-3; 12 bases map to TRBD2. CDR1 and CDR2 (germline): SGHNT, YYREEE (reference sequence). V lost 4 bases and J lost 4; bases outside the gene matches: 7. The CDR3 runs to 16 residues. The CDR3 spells CASSTRTSGIADTQYF. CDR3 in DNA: TGTGCCAGCAGCACGAGGACTAGCGGGATCGCAGATACGCAGTATTTT.

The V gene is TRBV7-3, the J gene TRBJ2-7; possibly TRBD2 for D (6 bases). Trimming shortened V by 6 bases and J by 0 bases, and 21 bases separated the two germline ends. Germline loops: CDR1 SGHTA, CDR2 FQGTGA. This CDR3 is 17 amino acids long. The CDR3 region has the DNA TGTGCCAGCAGTCCCCTAAACCCTAGCGCCAGCTCCTACGAGCAGTACTTC. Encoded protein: CASSPLNPSASSYEQYF.

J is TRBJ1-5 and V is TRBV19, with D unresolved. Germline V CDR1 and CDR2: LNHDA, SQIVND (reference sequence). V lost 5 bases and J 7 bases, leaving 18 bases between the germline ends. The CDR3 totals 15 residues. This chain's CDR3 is CASSYPMGGRQPQHF. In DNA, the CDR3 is TGTGCCAGTAGTTACCCCATGGGCGGGCGACAGCCCCAGCATTTT.

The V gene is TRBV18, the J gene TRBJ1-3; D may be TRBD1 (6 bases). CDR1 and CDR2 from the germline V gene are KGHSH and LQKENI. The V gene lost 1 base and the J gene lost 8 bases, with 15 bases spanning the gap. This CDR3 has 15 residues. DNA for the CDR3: TGTGCCAGCTCACCACTTCAGGGACACAGTGACACCATATATTTT. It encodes CASSPLQGHSDTIYF.

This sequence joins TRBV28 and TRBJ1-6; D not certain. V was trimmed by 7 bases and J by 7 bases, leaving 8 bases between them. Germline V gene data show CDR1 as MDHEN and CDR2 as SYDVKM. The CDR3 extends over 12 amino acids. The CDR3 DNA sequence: TGTGCCAGCAAACAGAGCAATTCACCCCTCCACTTT. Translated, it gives CASKQSNSPLHF.

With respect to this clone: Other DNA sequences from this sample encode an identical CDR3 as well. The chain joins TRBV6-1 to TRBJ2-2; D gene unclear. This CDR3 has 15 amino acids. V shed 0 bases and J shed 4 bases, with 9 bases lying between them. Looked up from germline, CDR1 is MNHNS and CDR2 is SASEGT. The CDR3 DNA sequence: TGTGCCAGCAGTGAAGCCGGGCCGGGCACCGGGGAGCTGTTTTTT. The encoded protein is CASSEAGPGTGELFF.

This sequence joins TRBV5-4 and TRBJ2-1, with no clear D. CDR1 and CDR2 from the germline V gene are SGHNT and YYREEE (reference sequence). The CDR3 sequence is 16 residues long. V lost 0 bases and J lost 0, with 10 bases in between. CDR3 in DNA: TGTGCCAGCAGCTTGGGTCCGGAAGTCTCCTACAATGAGCAGTTCTTC. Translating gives CASSLGPEVSYNEQFF.